The 27 T cell receptor beta chains below were found in one sample sequenced in a study of neurological immune-mediated disorders. TCRdb redid the calling of the 5' RACE reads with MiXCR, one entry per CDR3 protein. The sample carries over 55,000 distinct CDR3 sequences, about 10% recorded once. Time point given: longitudinal time-point 1 (baseline). Specimen: PBMCs. The receptors here all came from a man aged 25 to 40 in good health.

This clonotype was counted at least ten times. The rearrangement links TRBV6-1 to TRBJ1-2; tentative D call: TRBD1 (6 bases). CDR3 length equals 15 residues. Germline V gene data show CDR1 as MNHNS and CDR2 as SASEGT. Trimming cost V 5 bases and J 3 bases, with 16 bases left between them. The CDR3 sequence: CASSPGVVGDYGYTF. The CDR3 region has the DNA TGTGCCAGCAGTCCAGGGGTGGTTGGAGACTATGGCTACACCTTC.

This clonotype was seen at least ten times. J is TRBJ1-1 and V is TRBV27, with unresolved D. Germline CDR1 MNHEY, CDR2 SMNVEV (reference sequence). V lost 5 bases and J lost 4, with 14 bases in between. The CDR3 runs to 14 residues. The DNA for the CDR3 is TGTGCCAGCAGTCGAACACTGGCGGTCACTGAAGCTTTCTTT. Translating it yields CASSRTLAVTEAFF.

This clonotype has only one observation. A read error is possible here, since a much larger clone lies one base away. The V gene is TRBV7-2, the J gene TRBJ1-2; D is uncertain. The CDR3 extends over 16 amino acids. CDR1 is SGHTA and CDR2 is FQGNSA in the germline V gene. Trimming pared 5 bases from V and 6 bases from J, leaving 22 bases between. CDR3 nucleotides: TGTGCCAGCAGCCGCCCGTGGGATGGGTCTTGGAATGGCTACACCTTC. Translated, it gives CASSRPWDGSWNGYTF.

V is TRBV6-5 and J is TRBJ2-1, with 7 bases identical to TRBD1. The germline V gene encodes CDR1 MNHEY and CDR2 SVGAGI. V shed 3 bases and J 10 bases; nucleotides not matched to a gene: 9. This CDR3 comprises 14 residues. The CDR3 loop reads CASSYGDSSYEQFF. The CDR3 nucleotides read TGTGCCAGCAGTTATGGGGACAGTTCCTACGAGCAGTTCTTC.

This clonotype has at least ten counts. This chain connects TRBV7-6 to TRBJ2-5; 9 nucleotides match TRBD2. Per germline, CDR1 SGHVS and CDR2 FNYEAQ. V gave up 1 base and J gave up 4 bases; unmatched junction bases: 10. This CDR3 region has 17 residues. The CDR3, as DNA: TGTGCCAGCAGCTTAGACGGGGCGGGAGGGCCCAGAGAGACCCAGTACTTC. Amino acids: CASSLDGAGGPRETQYF.

This clonotype was found many times. The chain couples TRBV5-1 to TRBJ1-2; D is perhaps TRBD1 (6 bases). The germline V gene has CDR1 SGHRS and CDR2 YFSETQ. This CDR3 region has 13 residues. V shed 3 bases and J shed 8 bases, with 14 bases lying between them. Written as DNA, the CDR3 is TGCGCCAGCAGCTACCCAGGGGAAGTCGGCTACACCTTC. Residues: CASSYPGEVGYTF. The whole variable domain, remainder taken from reference TRBV5-1 and TRBJ1-2, is KAGVTQTPRYLIKTRGQQVTLSCSPISGHRSVSWYQQTPGQGLQFLFEYFSETQRNKGNFPGRFSGRQFSNSRSEMNVSTLELGDSALYLCASSYPGEVGYTFGSGTRLTVV.

For this clonotype: This may arise from a read error, as a much more abundant clone is one base away. The rearrangement uses TRBV10-3 and TRBJ1-2; 10 nucleotides match TRBD1. CDR3 length: 14 residues. V lost 0 bases, J lost 10 bases, and 5 bases stayed unmatched. The germline CDR1 and CDR2 sequences are ENHRY and SYGVKD. CDR3 bases: TGTGCCATCAGTGAGTCGATAGGACAGGGGGTCTACACCTTC. Translation: CAISESIGQGVYTF.

This clonotype was recorded many times. V gene TRBV4-2 combines with J gene TRBJ2-3, with D tentatively TRBD2 (7 bases). With 4 bases removed from V and 0 bases from J, the gap between germline ends came to 11 bases. CDR1 and CDR2 (germline): LGHNA, YNFKEQ. This CDR3 is 15 amino acids long. The chain's CDR3 is CASSRRGASTDTQYF. The CDR3 coding sequence is TGTGCCAGCAGCCGTCGGGGGGCTAGCACAGATACGCAGTATTTT.

In this sample, this clonotype turned up many times. The V gene is TRBV9, the J gene TRBJ1-1; no firm D call. Germline V gene data show CDR1 as SGDLS and CDR2 as YYNGEE. The CDR3 runs 13 residues. V was shortened by 7 bases and J by 2 bases, with 12 bases between the two germline ends. CDR3 in amino acids: CASRESGNTEAFF. The CDR3 DNA follows: TGTGCCAGCCGGGAGTCGGGAAACACTGAAGCTTTCTTT.

Many counts were recorded for this clonotype. J is TRBJ2-5 and V is TRBV24-1, with a weak D call TRBD1 (6 bases). The CDR3 sequence is 16 residues long. Trimming took off 1 base at V and 0 bases at J, with 11 bases between the two ends. Per germline, CDR1 KGHDR and CDR2 SFDVKD. CDR3 sequence reads: CATSDFQGPYQETQYF. The CDR3 region has the DNA TGTGCCACCAGTGATTTCCAGGGGCCGTACCAAGAGACCCAGTACTTC.

There are many counts of this clonotype. This chain links TRBV30 with TRBJ2-2; 13 bases map to TRBD2. The V gene end was trimmed by 3 bases and the J gene end by 4 bases; junction bases not matched to a gene: 5. Germline CDR1 GTSNPN, CDR2 SVGIG (reference sequence). The CDR3 covers 16 residues. The CDR3 region is CAWSGLAGVGTGELFF. The CDR3, as DNA: TGTGCCTGGAGCGGACTAGCGGGAGTCGGCACCGGGGAGCTGTTTTTT.

This clonotype was recorded many times. The V and J genes are TRBV10-3 and TRBJ1-2, with D uncertain. V was shortened by 0 bases and J by 0 bases, with 2 bases between the two germline ends. The CDR3 spans 13 residues. The germline V gene encodes CDR1 ENHRY and CDR2 SYGVKD. The CDR3, as DNA: TGTGCCATCAGTGAGTCCGCTAACTATGGCTACACCTTC. Its protein product is CAISESANYGYTF.

This clonotype was seen many times. V and J are TRBV5-1 and TRBJ2-5; tentative D call: TRBD2 (6 bases). This CDR3 contains 14 residues. CDR1 and CDR2 from the germline V gene are SGHRS and YFSETQ. V was pared by 0 bases and J by 2 bases, with 8 bases between. CDR3 DNA sequence: TGCGCCAGCAGCTTGGAACGGGGGCAAGAGACCCAGTACTTC. Its protein is CASSLERGQETQYF.

The rearrangement links TRBV30 to TRBJ2-5; TRBD2 agrees at 8 bases. V trimming: 5 bases; J trimming: 4 bases; junction bases outside the gene matches: 6. The CDR3 is made up of 13 amino acids. From germline, CDR1 is GTSNPN and CDR2 SVGIG (reference sequence). CDR3 nucleotides: TGTGCCTGGGCCAGACTAGCGCTAGAGACCCAGTACTTC. This codes for CAWARLALETQYF.

This clonotype was seen ten or more times. The genes are TRBV7-2 and TRBJ1-6; 8 nucleotides line up with TRBD1. The CDR3 totals 14 residues. The V gene's germline CDR1 is SGHTA and CDR2 FQGNSA. The V and J ends lost 5 bases and 7 bases, in that order; junction bases with no gene match: 4. The CDR3 sequence is CASSLAGGNSPLHF. Written as DNA, the CDR3 is TGTGCCAGCAGCCTCGCAGGGGGCAATTCACCCCTCCACTTT.

This clonotype has a handful of counts. The chain employs TRBV6-2 or TRBV6-3 and TRBJ1-5; no firm D call. CDR1 is MNHEY, CDR2 SVGEGT, per germline. The CDR3 totals 18 residues. V shed 0 bases and J shed 1 base, with 16 bases lying between them. CDR3 in amino acids: CASSYSGRRSTSNQPQHF. In DNA, the CDR3 is TGTGCCAGCAGTTACTCCGGACGGAGGTCGACGAGCAATCAGCCCCAGCATTTT.

In its sample, this clonotype was seen many times. The chain has TRBV4-1 and TRBJ2-7, with D possibly being TRBD2 (5 bases). The V and J ends lost 0 bases and 2 bases respectively, with 11 bases between them. Germline-derived CDR1 and CDR2 are MGHRA and YSYEKL. The CDR3 has 15 residues. CDR3 DNA sequence: TGCGCCAGCAGCCAAGAAGATGAGGGAACCTACGAGCAGTACTTC. Translated, it gives CASSQEDEGTYEQYF.

This clonotype appeared many times. V gene TRBV11-1 combines with J gene TRBJ2-5; D ambiguous. Trimming left V 6 bases short and J 0 bases short, with 11 bases between. The CDR3 length is 14 residues. Germline-derived CDR1 and CDR2 are SGHAT and FQDESV (reference sequence). CDR3 sequence reads: CASRSEEYQETQYF. The CDR3 DNA reads as TGTGCCAGCAGGTCCGAGGAGTACCAAGAGACCCAGTACTTC.

This clonotype was picked up many times. V usage is TRBV3-1 and J usage is TRBJ2-7, with unresolved D. The V gene's germline CDR1 is LGHDT and CDR2 YNNKEL (reference sequence). The CDR3 sequence is 13 residues long. V was cut by 1 base and J by 0 bases, with 4 bases left in between. The CDR3 coding sequence is TGTGCCAGCAGCCAAGCGAGCTCCTACGAGCAGTACTTC. Translation gives CASSQASSYEQYF.

Ten or more counts support this clonotype. The gene calls are TRBV5-5 and TRBJ1-1; D not resolved. Trimming shortened V by 2 bases and J by 0 bases, and 2 bases separated the two germline ends. The CDR3 contains 12 residues. Germline loops: CDR1 SGHKS, CDR2 YYEKEE (reference sequence). This CDR3 is CASSLMNTEAFF. The CDR3 region has the DNA TGTGCCAGCAGCTTAATGAACACTGAAGCTTTCTTT.

This clonotype was detected ten times or more. The gene calls are TRBV6-6 and TRBJ2-5; D ambiguous. The CDR3 extends over 19 amino acids. V gave up 0 bases and J gave up 4 bases, with 24 bases separating them. Germline V gives CDR1 MNHNY, CDR2 SVGAGI (reference sequence). In DNA, the CDR3 is TGTGCCAGCAGTTACTCCGATAGGTTCCTTGTACTAAGAAGAGAGACCCAGTACTTC. It codes for CASSYSDRFLVLRRETQYF.

Many counts were recorded for this clonotype. J is TRBJ2-1 and V is TRBV12-3 or TRBV12-4; 9 nucleotides align to TRBD1. CDR3 length: 14 residues. V gave up 6 bases and J gave up 7 bases; unmatched junction bases: 7. CDR3 residues: CASSRDRERNEQFF. The CDR3 nucleotides read TGTGCCAGCAGCCGGGACAGGGAGCGAAATGAGCAGTTCTTC.

This clonotype was detected many times. The chain employs TRBV29-1 and TRBJ1-2; no clear D gene. CDR1 and CDR2 (germline): SQVTM, ANQGSEA. The CDR3 runs 12 residues. V lost 0 bases and J 7 bases, leaving 9 bases between the germline ends. In nucleotides, the CDR3 is TGCAGCGTTGAAGACGGACGGGTTGGCTACACCTTC. Translating it yields CSVEDGRVGYTF. Supplemented by reference TRBV29-1 and TRBJ1-2, the full variable domain reads SAVISQKPSRDICQRGTSLTIQCQVDSQVTMMFWYRQQPGQSLTLIATANQGSEATYESGFVIDKFPISRPNLTFSTLTVSNMSPEDSSIYLCSVEDGRVGYTFGSGTRLTVV.

This clonotype was observed many times. The chain combines TRBV5-1 with TRBJ2-5, with no clear D. CDR1 SGHRS and CDR2 YFSETQ come from the germline V gene. Trimming shortened V by 0 bases and J by 2 bases, and 8 bases separated the two germline ends. There are 14 residues in the CDR3. The CDR3 DNA sequence: TGCGCCAGCAGCTTGGCGGCTATTCAAGAGACCCAGTACTTC. The encoded protein is CASSLAAIQETQYF.

This clonotype was seen repeatedly, ten times or more. The chain carries TRBV27 and TRBJ2-7; tentative D call: TRBD2 (6 bases). The V end lost 2 bases, the J end lost 3 bases, and 8 bases lay between the germline ends. The germline V gene has CDR1 MNHEY and CDR2 SMNVEV (reference sequence). The CDR3 is made up of 13 amino acids. The DNA of the CDR3 is TGTGCCAGCAGTTTAATCGGGGGCTACGAGCAGTACTTC. Protein product: CASSLIGGYEQYF.

This clonotype was counted at least ten times. The chain has TRBV5-1 and TRBJ2-5; the match to TRBD2 covers 7 bases. CDR1 is SGHRS, CDR2 YFSETQ, per germline. This CDR3 region has 14 residues. Losses at the gene ends were 7 bases for V and 2 bases for J; bases not matched to a gene: 8. The CDR3 sequence is CASSRDYPQETQYF. CDR3 sequence (DNA): TGCGCCAGCTCCAGGGACTATCCACAAGAGACCCAGTACTTC.

Of note for this clonotype: It may be a read error: a sequence one base away is much more abundant. The chain employs TRBV6-6 and TRBJ2-7; tentatively, D is TRBD2 (6 bases). The CDR3 length is 16 residues. Germline V lookup: CDR1 MNHNY, CDR2 SVGAGI (reference sequence). In nucleotides, the CDR3 is TGTGCCAGCAGCGCTGGGGGACTCCCTGCCCTTTACGAGCCGTACTTC. Protein: CASSAGGLPALYEPYF.